The 18 T cell receptor beta chains below all came from one sample that was sequenced in a study of T cell responses to AZD1222 COVID-19 vaccine. Clones were read by immunoSEQ multiplex PCR, and TCRdb kept only the in-frame ones, dropping some. This sample has some 86,000 clones, with 80% found just once. This specimen was peripheral blood, taken on day 0 of AZD1222 vaccination. These receptors came from an adult in good health.

Notes on this clone: Other DNA variants within this sample encode the same CDR3. In nucleotides, the CDR3 is TGCGCCAGCAGCTTGGCCGCGGGGGATGGCTACACCTTC. It codes for CASSLAAGDGYTF. This chain joins TRBV5-1 and TRBJ1-2; possible D gene TRBD1, 5 bases. The V gene lost 0 bases and the J gene lost 6 bases, with 9 bases spanning the gap. Germline V CDR1 and CDR2: SGHRS, YFSETQ. The CDR3 loop spans 13 amino acids.

The J gene is TRBJ1-2, the V gene TRBV10-2, with 7 bases fitting TRBD1. The CDR3 loop spans 12 amino acids. The junction had 2 bases not matched to a gene; V was cut back by 7 bases and J by 3 bases. CDR1 and CDR2 from the germline V gene are WSHSY and SAAADI. The CDR3: CASNTGDYGYTF. The CDR3 DNA is TGCGCCAGCAATACAGGGGACTATGGCTACACCTTC.

The chain joins TRBV5-5 to TRBJ1-2, with 8 bases lining up with TRBD1. This CDR3 has 13 amino acids. J gave up 8 bases and V 4 bases, and 7 bases lay outside the gene matches. Germline-derived CDR1 and CDR2 are SGHKS and YYEKEE (reference sequence). The CDR3, as DNA: TGTGCCAGCAGCCGGACAGGGTCCGAGGGCTACACCTTC. As protein: CASSRTGSEGYTF.

The chain carries TRBV30 and TRBJ1-4; no definite D call. The CDR3 totals 13 residues. V dropped 7 bases and J dropped 5 bases, with 14 bases sitting between them. Germline V lookup: CDR1 GTSNPN, CDR2 SVGIG (reference sequence). Here the CDR3 reads CASQQTINEKLFF. CDR3 DNA: TGTGCCTCCCAGCAGACAATAAATGAAAAACTGTTTTTT.

The genes are TRBV6-6 and TRBJ1-3; TRBD1 might be the D (5 bases). The V gene's germline CDR1 is MNHNY and CDR2 SVGAGI (reference sequence). The V and J ends lost 6 bases and 0 bases respectively, with 12 bases between them. The CDR3 loop spans 15 amino acids. The CDR3 sequence is CASSLDRSSGNTIYF. CDR3 nucleotides: TGTGCCAGCAGCCTCGACAGATCCTCTGGAAACACCATATATTTT.

V usage is TRBV12-3 or TRBV12-4 and J usage is TRBJ1-1, with D maybe TRBD1 (6 bases). Between the trimmed V and J ends, which lost 7 bases and 1 base, there was a span of 10 bases. This CDR3 has 13 amino acids. CDR3 in amino acids: CASTPTGNTEAFF. The DNA of the CDR3 is TGTGCCAGCACCCCGACAGGGAACACTGAAGCTTTCTTT.

V gene TRBV28 combines with J gene TRBJ2-7, with D perhaps TRBD1 or TRBD2 (5 bases each). The V end was cut by 2 bases, the J end by 5 bases, with 13 bases between. The length of the CDR3 is 14 residues. Per germline, CDR1 MDHEN and CDR2 SYDVKM. The CDR3 protein is CASSLPGTPNEQYF. CDR3 bases: TGTGCCAGCAGTTTACCCGGGACCCCCAACGAGCAGTACTTC.

J is TRBJ2-1 and V is TRBV2; perhaps TRBD1 as D (5 bases). Germline CDR1 SNHLY, CDR2 FYNNEI. The CDR3 covers 15 residues. Deletions cut 1 base from V and 1 base from J, with 8 bases between. This CDR3 is CASSEVGLSYNEQFF. The CDR3, as DNA: TGTGCCAGCAGTGAAGTGGGGCTGTCCTACAATGAGCAGTTCTTC.

This chain joins TRBV29-1 and TRBJ1-1, with D unresolved. V dropped 6 bases and J dropped 5 bases, with 13 bases sitting between them. The CDR3 consists of 12 residues. The V gene's germline CDR1 is SQVTM and CDR2 ANQGSEA. CDR3 sequence: CSVHRGGTEAFF. CDR3 DNA: TGCAGCGTCCACCGGGGAGGGACTGAAGCTTTCTTT.

J is TRBJ1-4 and V is TRBV27, with TRBD1 matching over 8 bases. The CDR3 is 16 residues long. Germline lookup yields CDR1 MNHEY and CDR2 SMNVEV (reference sequence). Trimming cost V 6 bases and J 7 bases; bases outside gene matches: 13. The CDR3 reads CASSPYLRGRGEKLFF. For the CDR3, the DNA is TGTGCCAGCAGCCCTTACCTCAGGGGGCGAGGTGAAAAACTGTTTTTT.

V usage is TRBV6-2 or TRBV6-3 and J usage is TRBJ1-5; TRBD1 is a possible D gene (5 bases). Per germline, CDR1 MNHEY and CDR2 SVGEGT. The CDR3 loop spans 16 amino acids. Trimming removed 5 bases at V and 0 bases at J, with 14 bases between. The CDR3 loop is CASSDQGSVSNQPQHF. In DNA, the CDR3 is TGTGCCAGCAGTGATCAGGGCTCGGTTAGCAATCAGCCCCAGCATTTT.

This rearrangement joins TRBV12-5 to TRBJ2-6, with 11 bases identical to TRBD2. CDR1 is LGHNT and CDR2 is FRNRAP in the germline V gene. Trimming cost V 0 bases and J 1 base; bases outside gene matches: 2. The CDR3 length is 18 residues. CDR3 sequence: CASGLVLAGVSGANVLTF. CDR3 sequence (DNA): TGTGCTAGTGGTTTGGTACTAGCGGGAGTATCTGGGGCCAACGTCCTGACTTTC.

The chain carries TRBV11-2 and TRBJ2-7; maybe TRBD2 (5 bases). Germline-derived CDR1 and CDR2 are SGHAT and FQNNGV. This CDR3 has 14 residues. Trimming took off 4 bases at V and 2 bases at J, with 12 bases between the two ends. CDR3 in DNA: TGTGCCAGCAGCTACCTGGGAGAGGCCTACGAGCAGTACTTC. Translation: CASSYLGEAYEQYF. The full variable domain, completed using reference TRBV11-2 and TRBJ2-7, is EAGVAQSPRYKIIEKRQSVAFWCNPISGHATLYWYQQILGQGPKLLIQFQNNGVVDDSQLPKDRFSAERLKGVDSTLKIQPAKLEDSAVYLCASSYLGEAYEQYFGPGTRLTVT.

The chain couples TRBV12-5 to TRBJ2-7, with 9 bases matching TRBD2. The V and J ends lost 7 bases and 3 bases, in that order; junction bases with no gene match: 7. The length of the CDR3 is 14 residues. CDR1 is LGHNT and CDR2 is FRNRAP in the germline V gene. DNA for the CDR3: TGTGCTAGTGCCCTGACTAGCGGAGACTACGAGCAGTACTTC. This gives the protein CASALTSGDYEQYF.

This clone has more than one count but fewer than ten. The junction shows a germline mismatch at one end, possibly a read error. The chain combines TRBV5-1 with TRBJ2-3, with D possibly TRBD2 on 6 matching bases. The germline V gene encodes CDR1 SGHRS and CDR2 YFSETQ. CDR3 length: 13 amino acids. The DNA of the CDR3 is TGCGCCAGCAGCTTGGAGCCTGAGGGGACTCGAACATTT. Translated: CASSLEPEGTRTF.

V is TRBV19 and J is TRBJ1-5, with unresolved D. Trimming pared 3 bases from V and 0 bases from J, leaving 9 bases between. CDR1 and CDR2 (germline): LNHDA, SQIVND (reference sequence). This CDR3 contains 15 residues. The CDR3 nucleotides read TGTGCCAGTAGTATGGTCGGGGATAGCAATCAGCCCCAGCATTTT. Its protein is CASSMVGDSNQPQHF. The whole variable domain, filled in from reference TRBV19 and TRBJ1-5, reads DGGITQSPKYLFRKEGQNVTLSCEQNLNHDAMYWYRQDPGQGLRLIYYSQIVNDFQKGDIAEGYSVSREKKESFPLTVTSAQKNPTAFYLCASSMVGDSNQPQHFGDGTRLSIL.

The chain carries TRBV6-5 and TRBJ1-1; no clear D. V lost 6 bases and J 4 bases, leaving 9 bases between the germline ends. The CDR3 contains 12 residues. Germline CDR1 is MNHEY and CDR2 is SVGAGI. CDR3 in amino acids: CASSTERTEAFF. CDR3 sequence (DNA): TGTGCCAGCAGCACGGAACGCACTGAAGCTTTCTTT.

The chain combines TRBV6-4 with TRBJ1-6; the D is unclear. The V gene's germline CDR1 is MRHNA and CDR2 SNTAGT. This CDR3 contains 11 residues. V dropped 5 bases and J dropped 13 bases, with 9 bases sitting between them. CDR3 in DNA: TGTGCCAGCAGTCCTGTAAATCCCCTCCACTTT. This encodes CASSPVNPLHF.